The entry below describes one T cell receptor (beta chain). Its antigen remains unidentified. The entry originates in a study of T cell responses to AZD1222 COVID-19 vaccine. The study, taken as a whole, reports: Clonal diversity may have been underestimated, and the donors were mostly white British, with more females than males.

CDR3 length: 15 residues. The J segment lost 4 bases and the V segment lost 0 bases, leaving 3 bases of the junction unmatched. Germline loops: CDR1 SGDLS, CDR2 YYNGEE. Profiling relied on immunoSEQ multiplex PCR, and the TCRdb table lists in-frame clones only, not all of them. Here the sample spans roughly 70,000 clones, around four fifths being singletons. The chain is built from TRBV9 and TRBJ2-1; TRBD2 aligns across 8 bases. The starting material was peripheral blood, obtained on day 0 of AZD1222 vaccination. The TCR originated in an adult in good health. CDR3 bases: TGTGCCAGCAGCGTAGTGGCGGGGGGATACAATGAGCAGTTCTTC. Its protein is CASSVVAGGYNEQFF.